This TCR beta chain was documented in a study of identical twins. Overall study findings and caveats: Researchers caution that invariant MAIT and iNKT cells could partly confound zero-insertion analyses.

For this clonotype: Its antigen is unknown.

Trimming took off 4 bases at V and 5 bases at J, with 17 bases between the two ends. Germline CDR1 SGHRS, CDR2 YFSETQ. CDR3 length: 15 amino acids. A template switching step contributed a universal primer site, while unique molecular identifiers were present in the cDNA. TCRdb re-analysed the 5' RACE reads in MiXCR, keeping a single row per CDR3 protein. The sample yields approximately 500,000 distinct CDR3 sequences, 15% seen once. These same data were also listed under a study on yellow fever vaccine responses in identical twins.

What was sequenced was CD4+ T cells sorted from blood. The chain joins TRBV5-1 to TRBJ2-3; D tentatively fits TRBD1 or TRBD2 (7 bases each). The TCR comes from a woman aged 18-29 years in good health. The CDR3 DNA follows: TGCGCCAGCAGCCCCCTAGCAGGGGGGGGAGATACGCAGTATTTT. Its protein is CASSPLAGGGDTQYF. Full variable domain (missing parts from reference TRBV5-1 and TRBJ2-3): KAGVTQTPRYLIKTRGQQVTLSCSPISGHRSVSWYQQTPGQGLQFLFEYFSETQRNKGNFPGRFSGRQFSNSRSEMNVSTLELGDSALYLCASSPLAGGGDTQYFGPGTRLTVL.